A selection of T cell receptor beta chains follows, all from one sample in a study of T cell clusters in autoimmune cytopenias. TCRdb reprocessed the multiplex PCR reads and keeps a single row for each CDR3 protein, giving no DNA. The sample includes about 3,900 distinct CDR3 sequences. The specimen sequenced was peripheral blood. The receptor source for this set is a human donor with an autoimmune cytopenia or autoimmune hepatitis (not recorded which). Both conserved end residues are part of each CDR3. Fields, in order: V gene, J gene, clone size, CDR3 protein. Size is stated for part of the rows, as once, few or many counts, or as a class when the clone is expanded.

TRBV15	TRBJ2-6	medium-sized	CATSRAIARGANVLTF
TRBV12-3/TRBV12-4	TRBJ1-3	NA	CASSLGRGGLTGNTIYF
TRBV6-2/TRBV6-3	TRBJ1-5	NA	CATREVRSNQPQHF
TRBV6-5	TRBJ2-3	NA	CAISRGRPSTDTQYF
TRBV29-1	TRBJ2-7	medium-sized	CSVGDTVGEQYF
TRBV12-3/TRBV12-4	TRBJ2-5	medium-sized	CASSSGGRRGKETQYF
TRBV6-1	TRBJ2-7	medium-sized	CASSVRAGTLREEQYF
TRBV6-5	TRBJ2-6	medium-sized	CASSYDRASGANVLTF
TRBV12-3/TRBV12-4	TRBJ1-5	medium-sized	CASSTWAANQPQHF
TRBV18	TRBJ1-6	medium-sized	CASSPKRPMDNSPLHF
TRBV18	TRBJ2-7	medium-sized	CASSPPWASEQYF
TRBV6-5	TRBJ1-2	medium-sized	CASSYSAVPYGYTF
TRBV6-2/TRBV6-3	TRBJ1-1	NA	CASSVDSYTEAFF
TRBV6-5	TRBJ2-7	NA	CASSTGPDRYEQYF
TRBV12-3/TRBV12-4	TRBJ2-3	NA	CASSLGGGGTDTQYF
TRBV12-3/TRBV12-4	TRBJ2-3	medium-sized	CASSPWTSGAGTDTQYF
TRBV10-3	TRBJ1-2	medium-sized	CAISDTGFYGYTF
TRBV19	TRBJ1-5	medium-sized	CASSTDNTPAQHF
TRBV12-3/TRBV12-4	TRBJ2-7	medium-sized	CASSLAGGYEQYF
TRBV6-1	TRBJ1-6	NA	CASIRDTDNSPLHF
TRBV12-3/TRBV12-4	TRBJ2-5	medium-sized	CASSLEETQYF
TRBV27	TRBJ2-7	NA	CASSYSQFSYEQYF
TRBV6-2/TRBV6-3	TRBJ1-5	NA	CASSYSFSLYQPQHF
TRBV18	TRBJ1-4	NA	CASSNRVANEKLFF
TRBV18	TRBJ2-2	NA	CASSPGDPNTGELFF
TRBV12-3/TRBV12-4	TRBJ1-4	medium-sized	CASSQLTGGEKLFF
TRBV4-3	TRBJ2-2	NA	CASSRGQENTGELFF
TRBV6-5	TRBJ1-1	NA	CASIEGLMNTETFF
TRBV27	TRBJ2-5	medium-sized	CASSLAPQGTQYF
TRBV6-2/TRBV6-3	TRBJ2-5	NA	CASLRTGGEETQYF
TRBV6-5	TRBJ1-1	NA	CAISESMGTEAFF
TRBV11-1	TRBJ2-7	medium-sized	CASSRTGSPVEQYF
TRBV6-1	TRBJ2-7	medium-sized	CASSYQDSSYEQYF
TRBV6-5	TRBJ2-7	medium-sized	CASSSFSGTTYEQYF
TRBV19	TRBJ1-3	medium-sized	CASSIPTGNTIYF
TRBV19	TRBJ2-7	medium-sized	CASRRTRESEQYF
TRBV14	TRBJ2-1	NA	CASSPGWEVAGGANEQFF
TRBV15	TRBJ2-7	medium-sized	CATSRGTGSYEQYF
TRBV29-1	TRBJ2-3	large	CSVEGQANTDTQYF
TRBV6-5	TRBJ2-3	medium-sized	CASSEWTLSTDTQYF
TRBV19	TRBJ1-5	medium-sized	CASSQLPGGNQPQHF
TRBV19	TRBJ2-2	medium-sized	CASSIVRHLNTGELFF
TRBV5-6	TRBJ2-3	NA	CASSLGTTDTQYF
TRBV7-2	TRBJ2-7	NA	CASSALAGIYEQYF
TRBV6-5	TRBJ2-3	medium-sized	CASSTGLASDTQYF
TRBV27	TRBJ1-2	NA	CASSSPRGGDNYGYTF
TRBV27	TRBJ2-2	medium-sized	CASSPTESANTGELFF
TRBV6-1	TRBJ2-7	medium-sized	CVTASVGSKSYEQYF
TRBV6-1	TRBJ2-3	medium-sized	CASSSRTGGTDTQYF
TRBV11-1	TRBJ2-7	NA	CASSLVQGARYEQYF
TRBV28	TRBJ1-4	medium-sized	CASSGGEINEKLFF
TRBV7-6	TRBJ2-7	NA	CASSLELAGVGHEQYF
TRBV29-1	TRBJ1-2	medium-sized	CSVSNRGGSDGYTF
TRBV30	TRBJ2-4	NA	CAWSVGSRLAKNIQYF
TRBV11-1	TRBJ1-1	NA	CASSLERTEAFF
TRBV29-1	TRBJ2-2	medium-sized	CSVVDGPPNTGELFF
TRBV6-2/TRBV6-3	TRBJ1-3	NA	CASGETGSGNTIYF
TRBV18	TRBJ2-2	NA	CASSTLQEAGELFF
TRBV11-1	TRBJ2-1	NA	CASSLQLAGGGNEQFF
TRBV12-3/TRBV12-4	TRBJ1-5	NA	CESRGRPQPQHF